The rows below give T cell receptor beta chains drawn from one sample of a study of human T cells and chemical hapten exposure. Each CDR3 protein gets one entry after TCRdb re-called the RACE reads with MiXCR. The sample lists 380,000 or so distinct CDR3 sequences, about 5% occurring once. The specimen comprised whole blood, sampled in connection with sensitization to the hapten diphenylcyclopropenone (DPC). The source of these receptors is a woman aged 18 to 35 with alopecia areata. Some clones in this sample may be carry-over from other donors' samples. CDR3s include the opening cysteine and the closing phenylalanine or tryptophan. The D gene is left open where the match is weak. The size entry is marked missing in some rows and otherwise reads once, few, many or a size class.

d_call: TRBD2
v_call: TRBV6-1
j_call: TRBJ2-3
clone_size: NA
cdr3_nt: TGTGCCAGCAGTCCTAACCGGGACTACGGAGATACGCAGTATTTT
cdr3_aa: CASSPNRDYGDTQYF

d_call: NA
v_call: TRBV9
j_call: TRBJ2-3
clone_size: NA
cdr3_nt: TGTGCCAGCAGCGTAGCTGGGGATAGGGCCACAGATACGCAGTATTTT
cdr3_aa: CASSVAGDRATDTQYF

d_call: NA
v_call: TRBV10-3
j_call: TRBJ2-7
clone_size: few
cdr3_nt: TGTGCCATCAGTGATGGAGGGGACAGTGTCGGGGAGCAGTACTTC
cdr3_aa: CAISDGGDSVGEQYF

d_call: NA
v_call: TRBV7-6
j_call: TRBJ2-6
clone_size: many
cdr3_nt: TGTGCCAGCAGCTTAGCGGAGACACCGGGCTCTGGGGCCAACGTCCTGACTTTC
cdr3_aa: CASSLAETPGSGANVLTF

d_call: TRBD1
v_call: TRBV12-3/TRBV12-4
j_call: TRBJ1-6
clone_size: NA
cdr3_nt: TGTGCCAGCAGTGAGGGACAGGGGACCAACTATAATTCACCCCTCCACTTT
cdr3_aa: CASSEGQGTNYNSPLHF

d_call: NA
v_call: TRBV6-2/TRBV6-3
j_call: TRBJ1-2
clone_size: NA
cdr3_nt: TGTGCCAGCTCCCTAGGCCTCTCCATAAGCAGGCATGGCTACACCTTC
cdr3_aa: CASSLGLSISRHGYTF

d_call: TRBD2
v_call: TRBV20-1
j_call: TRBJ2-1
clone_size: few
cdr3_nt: TGCAGTGCTACTAGCGGGGGGAATTACAATGAGCAGTTCTTC
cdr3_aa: CSATSGGNYNEQFF

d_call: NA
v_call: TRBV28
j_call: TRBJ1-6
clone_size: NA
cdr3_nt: TGTGCCAGTCAAGATACAGGGCTCAATTCACCCCTCCACTTT
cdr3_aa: CASQDTGLNSPLHF

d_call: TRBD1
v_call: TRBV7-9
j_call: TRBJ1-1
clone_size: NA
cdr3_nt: TGTGCCAGCAGCTCGCAGGGGGCGGTCATGAACACTGAAGCTTTCTTT
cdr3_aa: CASSSQGAVMNTEAFF

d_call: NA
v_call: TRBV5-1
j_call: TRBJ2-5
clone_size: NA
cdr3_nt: TGCGCCAGCAGCTTGGCCCAAAAAGAGACCCAGTACTTC
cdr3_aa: CASSLAQKETQYF

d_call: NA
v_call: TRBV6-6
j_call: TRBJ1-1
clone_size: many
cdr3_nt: TGTGCCAGCAGTTACGGACCGCATTCGAACACTGAAGCTTTCTTT
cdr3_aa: CASSYGPHSNTEAFF

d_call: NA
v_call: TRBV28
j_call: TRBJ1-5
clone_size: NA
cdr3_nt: TGTGCCAGCACTCCGGCGGGGGGCGGGCGCAATCAGCCCCAGCATTTT
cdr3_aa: CASTPAGGGRNQPQHF

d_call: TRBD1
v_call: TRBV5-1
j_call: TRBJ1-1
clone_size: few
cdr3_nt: TGCGCCAGCAGCAAGGACAGGGCTGGACTTTTTGAAGCTTTCTTT
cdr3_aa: CASSKDRAGLFEAFF